Given below is one T cell receptor beta chain in context. This clone was seen only a few times. Its antigen has not been determined. Qualities for individual bases were not recorded, and no much larger clone is one base off. These data come from a study of T cells in tumors and immune-related adverse events (TCRdb year 2021). This sample's treatment or condition label indicates: nivolumab (PD-1 blockade) given before sampling. The DNeasy Blood and Tissue Kit was used to extract DNA from formalin-fixed paraffin-embedded specimens. The CDR3, cysteine through phenylalanine, is 16 amino acids long. The entry retains the CDR3 DNA only, 48 bases that are in frame from base 1. The TCR beta locus was amplified and sequenced using the immunoSEQ assay, from which bulk TCR Vbeta CDR3 data were obtained. Under the source paper's analysis protocol: CDR3s were excluded if they were non-productive, were shorter than 7 amino acids, or did not start with C or end with F/W. Analysis was limited to specimens with at least 1000 reads, and clonotypes were defined at the amino acid level. Clonality was computed as 1 minus Pielou's evenness. Library sizes were equalized by abundance-weighted random subsampling with replacement, which was repeated 100 times so that 95% confidence intervals could be reported. The Morisita overlap index was used to quantify repertoire overlap, and the top 40 clones in each specimen were examined for overlap with the irAE. Held by TCRdb, this immuneACCESS table contains in-frame sequences only and omits some clones. Under half of the omission traces to an unresolved V gene where checked; the cause of the rest is unknown. The V and J calls and clone size were taken over from that table, and D and trimming were inferred from the DNA. Counted in this sample were over 4,500 clones; less than 70% of them appeared once. The ten top clones hold about 5.7% of the sample.

Sample: gut tissue, taken from a patient treated with anti-PD-1 therapy. This TCR derives from a female donor with metastatic renal cell carcinoma. This sequence uses TRBV1 and TRBJ2-7. TRBV1 is designated a pseudogene. Here the CDR3 is given as CTSSPALRTKEYEQYF. The DNA reads TGCACCAGCAGCCCCGCCCTACGGACCAAAGAGTACGAGCAGTACTTC.